This TCR beta chain originates from a study of T cell responses to AZD1222 COVID-19 vaccine. Sequenced by immunoSEQ multiplex PCR; TCRdb stores in-frame clones only, minus some. The repertoire holds around 54,000 clones, with roughly 90% as singletons. Trimming stripped 7 bases from V and 3 bases from J, with 12 bases between. The germline gives CDR1 WSHSY, CDR2 SAAADI. The CDR3 spans 14 residues. The chain combines TRBV10-2 with TRBJ1-4; no definite D call. The sample in question was peripheral blood, obtained 28 days after the second AZD1222 dose. The clonotype comes from an adult who received the AZD1222 COVID-19 vaccine. The DNA of the CDR3 is TGCGCCAGCAAGGGCGGGGTTTCTAATGAAAAACTGTTTTTT. It codes for CASKGGVSNEKLFF.